This entry describes one TCR beta chain. This sample is drawn from a study of CD8+CD57+ T cells in acquired aplastic anemia. The wider study: Sorted CD4+ plus CD8+ cells gave DNA averaging roughly 3 ug.

It was patients with CD8+CD57+ cell expansion by flow cytometry who were chosen for sequencing. Among the patients, none had received any therapy at the time of blood sampling. The TCR beta profiling, which covered VDJ combination and CDR3 sequence, was carried out using genomic DNA as the template. MiXCR, run by TCRdb on the reads, gives a single entry per CDR3 protein. Among roughly 80,000 distinct CDR3 sequences listed, less than 85% were seen once. The CDR3 contains 16 residues. The V gene's germline CDR1 is SGHRS and CDR2 YFSETQ. The germline V and J ends were trimmed by 4 bases and 5 bases, with 18 bases remaining between them.

The chain has TRBV5-1 and TRBJ2-2; D might be TRBD1 (7 bases). This TCR came from a human donor with aplastic anemia. Sequenced input: sorted CD4+, CD8+, or CD8+CD57+ T cells (not recorded which) from PBMCs. DNA for the CDR3: TGCGCCAGCAGCCGCGGGACAGCAAGAGGAACCGGGGAGCTGTTTTTT. It encodes CASSRGTARGTGELFF.